This T cell receptor beta chain was retrieved from a study of blood T cell dynamics during melanoma immunotherapy (dated by TCRdb to about 2020). Broadly, across the study: The patients had metastatic melanoma and were given first-line pembrolizumab or nivolumab plus ipilimumab as standard of care in the United Kingdom. Peripheral T cell receptor repertoires of metastatic melanoma patients were profiled before and after one cycle of checkpoint inhibitor therapy to find early correlates of response. A training cohort was formed from consecutive patients, and a further independent group of patients from the same centre was pooled into an external validation set. General study outcomes and caveats: A bifurcated reorganization of the PBMC repertoire at W3, with increased clonality or increased diversity, was observed in patients who later achieved disease control, unlike in progressors. The relatively small sample size was acknowledged as something that could potentially limit how far the results can be generalized. Whether the T cell clones driving repertoire changes were melanoma-specific or reflected general immune activation could not be determined in the study.

This clone was detected once. The antigen it binds to is not known. No qualities accompany the bases; no much larger clone lies one base away. Its CDR3 holds 16 amino acids, cysteine through phenylalanine. The entry retains the CDR3 DNA only, 48 bases that are in frame from base 1. The germline V gene provides CDR1 MDHEN and CDR2 SYDVKM. V has 7 bases trimmed and J has 1 base trimmed; junction bases matching no gene number 10. This sample's time point label indicates: week 3, after first cycle of checkpoint inhibitor. Blood samples were taken at two points: before treatment (T0) and at week 3 (W3), which came after the first cycle of checkpoint blockade. Except for a couple of patients with rapid clinical progression, response was assessed 12 weeks after the first infusion by RECIST 1.1; disease control meant complete response, partial response or stable disease. Patients were excluded for prior systemic cancer treatment, concomitant immunosuppressant therapy or synchronous other active malignancies. To track both circulating cells and T cell turnover, TCR beta was sequenced from bulk PBMC as well as from plasma cell-free DNA. PBMC were isolated from blood with Lymphoprep and SepMate tubes, followed by red cell lysis. QIAamp DNA Blood Mini kits were used to extract DNA from PBMC and from sorted T cell subsets.

Every bulk PBMC sample had a fixed 350 ng of DNA loaded. TCR beta CDR3 sequences were amplified from genomic DNA using the immunoSEQ TCRb Assay kit according to manufacturer instructions. The KAPA Library Quantification Kit for Illumina platforms was used to quantify the pooled libraries by qPCR. Pooled libraries were clustered at about 0.6-1.2 pM and sequenced on an Illumina NextSeq 500. In the paper's pipeline: TCR data were analyzed using immunoSEQ ANALYZER and the R LymphoSeq package. A rearrangement efficiency score was calculated as productive divided by the sum of productive and non-productive CDR3 sequences. Clonality was assessed using the Gini coefficient and diversity using the Renyi index at alpha=1, with pairwise comparisons between timepoints within each patient. Clonal relatedness used an edit distance of 3, and repertoire similarity used the Bhattacharyya coefficient, both computed in LymphoSeq. To classify response, a linear discriminant analysis based on week-3 changes in clonality and diversity was built using the R MASS and caret packages. Imported from immuneACCESS, the table was reduced by TCRdb to in-frame sequences with V and J called. These copies leave out some clones; in studies compared against another copy, an unresolved V gene accounts for under half, and the cause of the remainder is not known. V and J calls and clone size are copied from that table; D and trimming were computed from the DNA. Counted in this sample were about 11,000 clones; over 85% of them appeared once. Together, the top ten hold about 25% of the sample.

This material consisted of blood, taken from a patient treated with checkpoint blockade. This TCR was recovered from a human donor with melanoma. This chain joins TRBV28 to TRBJ2-3, with 8 central nucleotides matching TRBD2. The sequenced DNA is TGTGCCAGCAACTCCCCTAGCGGGCACGGCACAGATACGCAGTATTTT. It codes for CASNSPSGHGTDTQYF.